What follows are 27 T cell receptor beta chains derived from one specimen sequenced in a study of blood T cell repertoires in COVID-19. Generated by immunoSEQ multiplex PCR, the TCRdb table keeps only in-frame clones and is missing some. The sample holds some 170,000 clones, roughly 83% seen once. Specimen: peripheral blood. Receptors were obtained from a woman aged 35 to 49 with COVID-19, enrolled during active disease.

The J gene is TRBJ2-5, the V gene TRBV9; possible D gene TRBD1, 6 bases. This CDR3 region has 15 residues. The germline V gene encodes CDR1 SGDLS and CDR2 YYNGEE. The V end was cut by 0 bases, the J end by 5 bases, with 14 bases between. For the CDR3, the DNA is TGTGCCAGCAGCGTAGCAGGGGACGAGGTGGAGACCCAGTACTTC. Amino acids: CASSVAGDEVETQYF.

This chain links TRBV6-5 with TRBJ1-6, with no clear D. This CDR3 comprises 14 residues. The V end lost 2 bases, the J end lost 7 bases, and 9 bases lay between the germline ends. From germline, CDR1 is MNHEY and CDR2 SVGAGI. The CDR3 bases are TGTGCCAGCAGTTACCCGGAGTGGAATTCACCCCTCCACTTT. Translation: CASSYPEWNSPLHF.

The chain links TRBV18 to TRBJ1-3, with TRBD1 matching 7 bases. CDR3 length: 17 amino acids. Germline CDR1 KGHSH, CDR2 LQKENI. The V segment lost 2 bases and the J segment 4 bases; nucleotides outside the gene matches: 11. Written as DNA, the CDR3 is TGTGCCAGCTCACCATCCCAAACAGGGGCGAGGGGAAACACCATATATTTT. Translated: CASSPSQTGARGNTIYF.

This clone was picked up one time. The genes are TRBV5-5 and TRBJ1-4; 8 bases are shared with TRBD1. Germline trimming cut 2 bases from V and 8 bases from J; bases unmatched to any gene: 8. The CDR3 runs 15 residues. Looked up from germline, CDR1 is SGHKS and CDR2 is YYEKEE (reference sequence). The CDR3 sequence is CASSFVGQGTEKLFF. The CDR3 bases are TGTGCCAGCAGCTTCGTCGGACAGGGTACCGAAAAACTGTTTTTT.

This rearrangement joins TRBV6-5 to TRBJ2-1; TRBD1 aligns across 7 bases. Germline loops: CDR1 MNHEY, CDR2 SVGAGI. The CDR3 sequence is 12 residues long. The J segment lost 3 bases and the V segment lost 7 bases, leaving 0 bases of the junction unmatched. CDR3 sequence reads: CASTGGYNEQFF. CDR3 DNA sequence: TGTGCCAGCACAGGGGGCTACAATGAGCAGTTCTTC.

The rearrangement joins TRBV6-5 to TRBJ2-3; TRBD2 matches at 9 bases. The CDR3 consists of 15 residues. Germline V gene data show CDR1 as MNHEY and CDR2 as SVGAGI. J was trimmed by 4 bases and V by 5 bases; bases with no gene match: 7. The CDR3 coding sequence is TGTGCCAGCAGTCCCAGCGGGGGGCCCCCAGATACGCAGTATTTT. As protein: CASSPSGGPPDTQYF.

The chain carries TRBV18 and TRBJ2-7; 7 bases line up with TRBD1. Germline V CDR1 and CDR2: KGHSH, LQKENI. The trim removed 0 bases at V and 1 base at J, leaving 6 bases unmatched. The CDR3 is made up of 16 amino acids. This CDR3 is CASSPPRTGFSYEQYF. DNA for the CDR3: TGTGCCAGCTCACCACCCAGGACAGGCTTTTCCTACGAGCAGTACTTC.

This clone was recorded only once. The chain carries TRBV4-1 and TRBJ1-4; no definite D call. The V end lost 2 bases, the J end lost 5 bases, and 18 bases lay between the germline ends. The CDR3 is 17 amino acids. Germline V gene data show CDR1 as MGHRA and CDR2 as YSYEKL. CDR3 loop: CASSQLPLGKGNEKLFF. DNA of the CDR3: TGCGCCAGCAGCCAACTCCCCCTCGGGAAGGGAAATGAAAAACTGTTTTTT.

The V call is TRBV5-6, the J call TRBJ2-7, with D tentatively TRBD1 (6 bases). Germline CDR1 SGHDT, CDR2 YYEEEE. The CDR3 contains 15 residues. V lost 5 bases and J 2 bases, leaving 17 bases between the germline ends. As DNA, the CDR3 is TGTGCCAGCAGACCTCTGGACAGCTATCCCTACGAGCAGTACTTC. Protein: CASRPLDSYPYEQYF.

The genes are TRBV7-9 and TRBJ2-7, with D perhaps TRBD1 (5 bases). Germline loops: CDR1 SEHNR, CDR2 FQNEAQ (reference sequence). With 5 bases removed from V and 7 bases from J, the gap between germline ends came to 27 bases. CDR3 length: 17 residues. The CDR3 is CASSLQGYGRRRDEQYF. Here the CDR3 DNA reads TGTGCCAGCAGCCTGCAGGGTTACGGTCGGCGGCGTGATGAGCAGTACTTC.

The count of this clone is one. V and J are TRBV10-1 and TRBJ2-5; 14 positions agree with TRBD2. Unmatched junction bases numbered 6, after V lost 8 bases and J lost 4 bases. The CDR3 runs to 15 residues. Germline assignment: CDR1 WNHNN and CDR2 SYGVQD (reference sequence). CDR3 sequence reads: CASSTGTSGGETQYF. The CDR3 DNA is TGCGCCAGCTCCACCGGGACTAGCGGGGGAGAGACCCAGTACTTC.

The chain recombines TRBV18 with TRBJ1-1, with 9 positions matching TRBD1. The CDR3 is 15 residues long. V trimming: 4 bases; J trimming: 1 base; junction bases outside the gene matches: 4. Germline V lookup: CDR1 KGHSH, CDR2 LQKENI. The CDR3 nucleotides read TGTGCCAGCTCACTGGGGACAGGGAAGAACACTGAAGCTTTCTTT. Translating it yields CASSLGTGKNTEAFF.

The J gene is TRBJ2-3, the V gene TRBV7-7, with 11 bases identical to TRBD2. Losses at the gene ends were 5 bases for V and 6 bases for J; bases not matched to a gene: 10. This CDR3 is built from 16 residues. Germline values: CDR1 SSHAT, CDR2 FNYEAQ (reference sequence). DNA of the CDR3: TGTGCCAGCAGCGCTACCCCTCTAGCGGGAGGCGATACGCAGTATTTT. It is translated as CASSATPLAGGDTQYF.

This clone was found once. V gene TRBV24-1 combines with J gene TRBJ2-1, with 9 bases aligning to TRBD2. The CDR3 extends over 16 amino acids. V shed 0 bases and J 5 bases; nucleotides not matched to a gene: 4. The germline V gene has CDR1 KGHDR and CDR2 SFDVKD. CDR3 DNA: TGTGCCACCAGTGATTTGCAGCTAGCGGGAAACAATGAGCAGTTCTTC. This encodes CATSDLQLAGNNEQFF.

V and J are TRBV6-1 and TRBJ2-5; 7 nucleotides align to TRBD1. CDR3 size: 11 residues. The V gene's germline CDR1 is MNHNS and CDR2 SASEGT. Trimming cost V 10 bases and J 7 bases; bases outside gene matches: 6. DNA of the CDR3: TGTGCCACCAAGGGGGCTGGGACCCAGTACTTC. It translates to CATKGAGTQYF.

V is TRBV3-1 (or the pseudogene TRBV3-2) and J is TRBJ1-2, with a weak D call TRBD1 (6 bases). Germline lookup yields CDR1 LGHDT and CDR2 YNNKEL (reference sequence). Trimming took off 4 bases at V and 2 bases at J, with 14 bases between the two ends. The CDR3 loop spans 15 amino acids. The CDR3 nucleotides are TGTGCCAGCAGCCCCTTCGGGGGGCCCAACTATGGCTACACCTTC. Protein product: CASSPFGGPNYGYTF.

This clone has more than one count but fewer than ten. The chain couples TRBV7-3 to TRBJ1-5; 7 bases match TRBD1. The CDR3 totals 14 residues. Germline assignment: CDR1 SGHTA and CDR2 FQGTGA. The J segment lost 7 bases and the V segment lost 2 bases, leaving 5 bases of the junction unmatched. The CDR3 nucleotides read TGTGCCAGCAGCTTAGGAGGGGGCGGCCAGCCCCAGCATTTT. Translated, it gives CASSLGGGGQPQHF.

The genes are TRBV5-1 and TRBJ2-2; 8 bases are shared with TRBD2. The junction had 5 bases not matched to a gene; V was cut back by 4 bases and J by 6 bases. Germline loops: CDR1 SGHRS, CDR2 YFSETQ. The CDR3 covers 14 residues. CDR3 coding DNA: TGCGCCAGCAGCCTCGGGGGGGCCTCCGGGGAGCTGTTTTTT. Its translation is CASSLGGASGELFF.

The chain recombines TRBV19 with TRBJ1-1; possible D gene TRBD1, 6 bases. Germline CDR1 and CDR2: LNHDA and SQIVND (reference sequence). This CDR3 comprises 15 residues. V was pared by 3 bases and J by 1 base, with 12 bases between. CDR3 DNA sequence: TGTGCCAGTAGTATCGAGCCGGGACAGAACACTGAAGCTTTCTTT. Protein sequence: CASSIEPGQNTEAFF.

This clone was counted only a few times. This sequence joins TRBV7-3 and TRBJ2-4, with a weak D call TRBD1 (7 bases). This CDR3 is built from 19 residues. The V end was cut by 0 bases, the J end by 8 bases, with 26 bases between. In germline, CDR1 is SGHTA, CDR2 FQGTGA. DNA for the CDR3: TGTGCCAGCAGCTTAACAGCTGGAGGGGGCGCCGGAACCTCGGACATTCAGTACTTC. Residues: CASSLTAGGGAGTSDIQYF. Combining the CDR3 with reference TRBV7-3 and TRBJ2-4 gives the whole variable domain GAGVSQTPSNKVTEKGKYVELRCDPISGHTALYWYRQSLGQGPEFLIYFQGTGAADDSGLPNDRFFAVRPEGSVSTLKIQRTERGDSAVYLCASSLTAGGGAGTSDIQYFGAGTRLSVL.

The chain couples TRBV4-1 to TRBJ2-3; 13 bases line up with TRBD2. The trim removed 1 base at V and 7 bases at J, leaving 11 bases unmatched. From germline, CDR1 is MGHRA and CDR2 YSYEKL. The CDR3 contains 18 residues. The CDR3 is CASSQGTSGGFISYTQYF. The DNA for the CDR3 is TGCGCCAGCAGCCAAGGGACTAGCGGGGGCTTCATTTCTTATACGCAGTATTTT.

This clone was counted between two and nine times. The chain employs TRBV29-1 and TRBJ2-7; TRBD2 agrees at 8 bases. This CDR3 comprises 14 residues. CDR1 is SQVTM and CDR2 is ANQGSEA in the germline V gene. Trimming took 4 bases from V and 6 from J; bases not matched to a gene: 11. Here the CDR3 DNA reads TGCAGCGTTGCACTGGGAGCGGGAGATCTCGAGCAGTACTTC. Protein: CSVALGAGDLEQYF.

CDR3 DNA: TGCAGTGCTAGTCCGTACTCACTTTCACCAGGGCAAGAGACCCAGTACTTC. Its translation is CSASPYSLSPGQETQYF. The chain recombines TRBV20-1 with TRBJ2-5; tentatively, D is TRBD1 (5 bases). CDR3 size: 17 residues. V lost 3 bases, J lost 2 bases, and 22 bases lay in between. Germline loops: CDR1 DFQATT, CDR2 SNEGSKA (reference sequence).

The chain has TRBV9 and TRBJ2-5; 8 bases match TRBD1. CDR1 and CDR2 (germline): SGDLS, YYNGEE. V was pared by 7 bases and J by 4 bases, with 21 bases of the junction left unmatched. CDR3 length: 18 residues. The CDR3, as DNA: TGTGCCAGCGACCCAAGCAAGGACAGGGCTCGACCGCCAGAGACCCAGTACTTC. It encodes CASDPSKDRARPPETQYF.

The V call is TRBV7-2, the J call TRBJ1-6, with 8 positions matching TRBD1. CDR3 size: 15 residues. Trimming removed 5 bases from V and 7 bases from J; junction bases left unmatched: 7. CDR1 is SGHTA and CDR2 is FQGNSA in the germline V gene. The CDR3 region is CASSPGGFSNSPLHF. CDR3 bases: TGTGCCAGCAGCCCAGGGGGCTTTTCCAATTCACCCCTCCACTTT.

The chain couples TRBV5-1 to TRBJ2-2, with TRBD1 matching 7 bases. CDR1 and CDR2 (germline): SGHRS, YFSETQ. Trimming took 2 bases from V and 1 from J; bases not matched to a gene: 2. The CDR3 length is 15 residues. CDR3: CASSFRQGNTGELFF. The CDR3 DNA reads as TGCGCCAGCAGCTTCAGACAGGGGAACACCGGGGAGCTGTTTTTT.

The chain combines TRBV6-5 with TRBJ1-3; 7 bases are shared with TRBD1. Trimming at V came to 6 bases and at J to 5 bases, leaving 7 bases not matched to a gene. This CDR3 has 14 amino acids. Germline CDR1 MNHEY, CDR2 SVGAGI. This chain's CDR3 is CASSPRGRRNTIYF. The DNA for the CDR3 is TGTGCCAGCAGCCCCAGGGGGAGGAGAAACACCATATATTTT.